Listed below are T cell receptor beta chains from one sample, sequenced in a study of cytomegalovirus exposure and HLA in healthy donors. TCRdb's copy holds only in-frame clones and misses some; the assay was immunoSEQ multiplex PCR. Of more than 85,000 clones detected, approximately 80% appear once; the ten largest clones hold under 2.5%. What was sequenced was PBMCs. The source of these receptors is a woman in her thirties in good health and CMV-seronegative. The CDR3 runs from the conserved cysteine through the conserved F or W. A D gene is named only where the DNA matches it firmly. Clone size, where shown, is once, few, many, or a class for clones that have expanded.

d_gene | abundance | j_gene | v_gene | CDR3nt | CDR3aa
NA | NA | TRBJ2-1 | TRBV7-8 | TGTGCCAGCAGCTTCTCCTATGGCGGAAGCTCCTACAATGAGCAGTTCTTC | CASSFSYGGSSYNEQFF
NA | NA | TRBJ1-2 | TRBV29-1 | TGCAGCGTTGAAGATTTTCCGGGGAACTATGGCTACACCTTC | CSVEDFPGNYGYTF
TRBD1 | NA | TRBJ1-2 | TRBV5-8 | TGTGCCAGCCCTGGGGCAGGGGGCCACTATGGCTACACCTTC | CASPGAGGHYGYTF
NA | NA | TRBJ2-3 | TRBV29-1 | TGCAGCGTTGCCCGGGTGGAAACAGATACGCAGTATTTT | CSVARVETDTQYF
TRBD1 | NA | TRBJ1-3 | TRBV19 | TGTGCCACCTCGGGACAGAGCAGCTCTGGAAACACCATATATTTT | CATSGQSSSGNTIYF
TRBD2 | NA | TRBJ2-1 | TRBV27 | TGTGCCAGCAGTTCGGGGACTAGCGGACTCAATGAGCAGTTCTTC | CASSSGTSGLNEQFF
NA | NA | TRBJ1-6 | TRBV7-9 | TGTGCCAGCAACCACAGGGCAGACTATAATTCACCCCTCCACTTT | CASNHRADYNSPLHF
TRBD1 | NA | TRBJ1-4 | TRBV29-1 | TGCAGCGTCGTAACCGGGACAGGACTTAATGAAAAACTGTTTTTT | CSVVTGTGLNEKLFF
TRBD2 | few | TRBJ2-3 | TRBV11-2 | TGTGCCAGCAGCTTAGTGGGCGGGAGGGCCTCGAGAGATACGCAGTATTTT | CASSLVGGRASRDTQYF
TRBD1 | NA | TRBJ1-1 | TRBV18 | TGTGCCAGCTCAAAGGCCGTTGGGACAGGCACTGAAGCTTTCTTT | CASSKAVGTGTEAFF
TRBD1 | NA | TRBJ1-6 | TRBV7-9 | TGTGCCACAACAGGGGATAATTCACCCCTCCACTTT | CATTGDNSPLHF
TRBD2 | NA | TRBJ2-2 | TRBV9 | TGTGCCAGCAGCCCACCGATGAGGGGACTAGCGGGAGCCACCGGGGAGCTGTTTTTT | CASSPPMRGLAGATGELFF
NA | NA | TRBJ1-5 | TRBV6-5 | TGTGCCAGCAGTTACCTGGGGGCGAGCAATCAGCCCCAGCATTTT | CASSYLGASNQPQHF
TRBD1 | NA | TRBJ1-6 | TRBV5-4 | TGTGCCAGCAGCTCCTATTCCGGGACAGGGACGGCACCCCTCCACTTT | CASSSYSGTGTAPLHF
TRBD2 | NA | TRBJ2-7 | TRBV7-2 | TGTGCCAGCAGCTTAGTACTAGCGGGAGGCGGGGAGCAGTACTTC | CASSLVLAGGGEQYF
NA | NA | TRBJ2-3 | TRBV6-1 | TGTGCCAGCAAGGCCCGGGGGGCGAGCACAGATACGCAGTATTTT | CASKARGASTDTQYF
TRBD2 | NA | TRBJ2-7 | TRBV5-1 | TGCGCCAGCAGCTCAGGGACTAGCGGGAGGGCCTACGAGCAGTACTTC | CASSSGTSGRAYEQYF
NA | NA | TRBJ2-7 | TRBV19 | TGTGCCAGTAATCACGGGGCGGGGGCCCCGCAGTACTTC | CASNHGAGAPQYF
NA | once | TRBJ1-4 | TRBV7-9 | TGTGCCAGCAGCTCTGACAGGATTGCTAATGAAAAACTGTTTTTT | CASSSDRIANEKLFF
NA | NA | TRBJ2-5 | TRBV30 | TGTGCCTGGACAGTCAAAGAGACCCAGTACTTC | CAWTVKETQYF
TRBD2 | NA | TRBJ2-1 | TRBV28 | TGTGCCAGCAGTTTCTTCGGACTAGCGGGATCCTACAATGAGCAGTTCTTC | CASSFFGLAGSYNEQFF
NA | NA | TRBJ2-7 | TRBV29-1 | TGCAGCGCCCTTGGGGAGGATGGCTCCTACGAGCAGTACTTC | CSALGEDGSYEQYF
NA | once | TRBJ2-3 | TRBV10-3 | TGTGCCATCAGTGAGTCGAAGGCTAGCGCGGATAGCACAGATACGCAGTATTTT | CAISESKASADSTDTQYF
NA | NA | TRBJ1-5 | TRBV6-5 | TGTGCCAGCAGTTACTCCCGTAGTAGCAATCAGCCCCAGCATTTT | CASSYSRSSNQPQHF
NA | NA | TRBJ1-5 | TRBV19 | TGTGCCAGTAGTATAGCACAGGGAGGGCAGCCCCAGCATTTT | CASSIAQGGQPQHF
NA | NA | TRBJ1-1 | TRBV19 | TGTGCCAGTAGTATGGAGTACACTGAAGCTTTCTTT | CASSMEYTEAFF
TRBD2 | once | TRBJ2-5 | TRBV4-2 | TGTGCCAGCAGCCAAGTGAATAGCGGGTACCAAGAGACCCAGTACTTC | CASSQVNSGYQETQYF
NA | few | TRBJ2-7 | TRBV7-2 | TGTGCCAGCAGGTTACCCCCAGGGAACGAGCAGTACTTC | CASRLPPGNEQYF
NA | NA | TRBJ2-4 | TRBV7-2 | TGTGCCAGCAGCTTATACGGGATTGAAAACATTCAGTACTTC | CASSLYGIENIQYF
NA | few | TRBJ2-7 | TRBV27 | TGTGCCGGCCCCCCGGAGGAGCAGTACTTC | CAGPPEEQYF
TRBD1 | NA | TRBJ2-7 | TRBV5-5 | TGTGCCAGCAGCTTGGTAGGGGGCCCCGCTTTGCACGAGCAGTACTTC | CASSLVGGPALHEQYF
NA | NA | TRBJ1-5 | TRBV7-2 | TGTGCCAGCAGCTTTGCGGGGGACAATCAGCCCCAGCATTTT | CASSFAGDNQPQHF
NA | NA | TRBJ2-3 | TRBV5-1 | TGCGCCAGCAGCTTGGAGGGGCGGGGGCTCACAGATACGCAGTATTTT | CASSLEGRGLTDTQYF
NA | NA | TRBJ2-6 | TRBV19 | TGTGCCAGTAGTATCGAGCCAGGGGACACAGGTTCACCTGGGGCCAACGTCCTGACTTTC | CASSIEPGDTGSPGANVLTF
NA | few | TRBJ2-1 | TRBV29-1 | TGCAGCCTAGGATTATACAATGAGCAGTTCTTC | CSLGLYNEQFF
NA | NA | TRBJ1-2 | TRBV6-5 | TGTGCCAGCAGCCTTGATAAGCTACGAACCTTC | CASSLDKLRTF
NA | NA | TRBJ1-1 | TRBV7-9 | TGTGCCAGCATCCATAGACAGGCCATGAACACTGAAGCTTTCTTT | CASIHRQAMNTEAFF
TRBD1 | once | TRBJ1-5 | TRBV28 | TGTGCCAGCAGCACCGGGACAGCCAGCAATCAGCCCCAGCATTTT | CASSTGTASNQPQHF
NA | NA | TRBJ1-2 | TRBV5-1 | TGCGCCAGCAGCTCGCGGGGGGGGCTCGGCTATGGCTACACCTTC | CASSSRGGLGYGYTF
NA | NA | TRBJ1-2 | TRBV7-2 | TGTGCCAGCAGCTTAGGGCTCTTAGGGGCGGGGGGCTACACCTTC | CASSLGLLGAGGYTF
TRBD2 | NA | TRBJ2-2 | TRBV29-1 | TGCAGCTCTGCTAGCGGAGGCACCGGGGAGCTGTTTTTT | CSSASGGTGELFF
NA | NA | TRBJ1-1 | TRBV28 | TGTGCCAGCAGTTTAGGGGGGGCCGTCACTGAAGCTTTCTTT | CASSLGGAVTEAFF
TRBD2 | NA | TRBJ2-1 | TRBV5-1 | TGCGCCAGCAGTCTCGAGGGTGGGACTAGCGGGTTGAATGAGCAGTTCTTC | CASSLEGGTSGLNEQFF
NA | NA | TRBJ2-7 | TRBV13 | TGTGCCAGCAGCTACGACAAAGGCGAGCAGTACTTC | CASSYDKGEQYF
TRBD1 | once | TRBJ2-1 | TRBV4-1 | TGCGCCAGCAGCCAGGTCAGACAGGGGAATGAGCAGTTCTTC | CASSQVRQGNEQFF
NA | NA | TRBJ2-3 | TRBV18 | TGTGCCAGCTCAACCCTCGGGGATACGCAGTATTTT | CASSTLGDTQYF
TRBD1 | NA | TRBJ1-5 | TRBV6-1 | TGTGCCAGCAGTGAGACAGGGTTAGGGCCCCAGCATTTT | CASSETGLGPQHF
TRBD2 | NA | TRBJ2-3 | TRBV5-1 | TGCGCCAGCAGCTTGGAGGCGGCTAGCGGGCTCCTGGATACGCAGTATTTT | CASSLEAASGLLDTQYF
NA | NA | TRBJ2-1 | TRBV29-1 | TGCAGCGTCCCCCGGTTCCCGGACACAGGCTCCTACAATGAGCAGTTCTTC | CSVPRFPDTGSYNEQFF
NA | NA | TRBJ2-1 | TRBV2 | TGTGCCAGCAGTTCAGTTGAACCCCGCTCTTACAATGAGCAGTTCTTC | CASSSVEPRSYNEQFF
TRBD1 | NA | TRBJ2-7 | TRBV2 | TGTGCCAGCAGTGAGGGGACAGGGGACACCTACGAGCAGTACTTC | CASSEGTGDTYEQYF
NA | NA | TRBJ2-2 | TRBV11-2 | TGTGCCAGCAGCCCACGAAGCGGAACCGGGGAGCTGTTTTTT | CASSPRSGTGELFF
TRBD2 | NA | TRBJ2-2 | TRBV7-2 | TGTGCCAGCAGCCGGACTAGCGGGAGGCGCACCGGGGAGCTGTTTTTT | CASSRTSGRRTGELFF
TRBD2 | few | TRBJ2-3 | TRBV2 | TGTGCCAGCAGTGGAGGAGGACTAGCGGGAGGTGATACGCAGTATTTT | CASSGGGLAGGDTQYF